This T cell receptor (beta chain) was observed in a study of OX40 agonist ivuxolimab in advanced cancers. The V end lost 2 bases, the J end lost 3 bases, and 14 bases lay between the germline ends. CDR1 SGHAT and CDR2 FQNNGV come from the germline V gene. CDR3 length equals 15 residues. Study-level points and caveats: The average count of expanded clones was higher among CD8+ T cells than among CD4+. Blood T cells, both CD4+ and CD8+, expanded clonally by week 6 at 0.1 to 3.0 mg/kg. Patients with a partial response at 0.1-3.0 mg/kg had among the lowest clonal expansion.

Libraries were prepared by immunoSEQ multiplex PCR; TCRdb keeps only in-frame clonotypes and omits some of them. The sample comprises 55,000 to 75,000 clones, around 80% of which are singletons, and 8.2% rests with the top ten. As regards this clone: Its antigen is as yet unknown.

The source material was CD4+ or CD8+ T cells sorted from blood, sampled in a trial of the OX40 agonist ivuxolimab. This rearrangement joins TRBV11-2 to TRBJ2-7; a weak D match, TRBD1 (7 bases). This receptor was identified in an adult with an advanced solid tumor such as melanoma, head and neck, liver or kidney cancer. The CDR3 DNA is TGTGCCAGCAGCTTACAGGGGGGACAGAACTACGAGCAGTACTTC. It codes for CASSLQGGQNYEQYF. The whole variable domain, filled in from reference TRBV11-2 and TRBJ2-7, reads EAGVAQSPRYKIIEKRQSVAFWCNPISGHATLYWYQQILGQGPKLLIQFQNNGVVDDSQLPKDRFSAERLKGVDSTLKIQPAKLEDSAVYLCASSLQGGQNYEQYFGPGTRLTVT.